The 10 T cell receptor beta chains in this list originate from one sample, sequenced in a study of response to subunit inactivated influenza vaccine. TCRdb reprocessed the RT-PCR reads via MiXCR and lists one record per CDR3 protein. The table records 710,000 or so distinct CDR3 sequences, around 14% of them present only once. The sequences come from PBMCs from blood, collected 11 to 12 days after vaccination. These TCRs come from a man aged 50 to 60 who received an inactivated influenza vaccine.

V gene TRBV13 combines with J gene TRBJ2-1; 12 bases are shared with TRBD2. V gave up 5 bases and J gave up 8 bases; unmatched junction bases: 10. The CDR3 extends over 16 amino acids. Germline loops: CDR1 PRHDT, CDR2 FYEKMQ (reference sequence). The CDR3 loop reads CASSLLTSGSRDEQFF. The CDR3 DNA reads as TGTGCCAGCAGCCTGTTGACTAGCGGGAGTAGGGATGAGCAGTTCTTC.

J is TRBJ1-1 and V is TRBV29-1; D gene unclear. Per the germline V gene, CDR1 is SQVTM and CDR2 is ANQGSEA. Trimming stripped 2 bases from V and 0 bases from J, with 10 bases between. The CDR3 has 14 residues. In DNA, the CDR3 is TGCAGCGTTGAAAATCAGGCCATGAACACTGAAGCTTTCTTT. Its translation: CSVENQAMNTEAFF.

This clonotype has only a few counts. The CDR3 DNA follows: TGTGCCAGCAGCCCTCCCGGGACAGGGGGGAGCGAGCAGTACTTC. Its translation: CASSPPGTGGSEQYF. The gene calls are TRBV7-2 and TRBJ2-7; 11 bases agree with TRBD1. This CDR3 spans 15 amino acids. V lost 5 bases to trimming and J lost 6 bases; unmatched junction nucleotides: 9. The V gene's germline CDR1 is SGHTA and CDR2 FQGNSA.

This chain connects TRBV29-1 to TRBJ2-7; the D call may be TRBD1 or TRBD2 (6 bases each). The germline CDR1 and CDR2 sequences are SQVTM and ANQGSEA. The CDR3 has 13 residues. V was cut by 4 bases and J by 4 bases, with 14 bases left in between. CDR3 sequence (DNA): TGCAGCGTTGCAAGGGGGGCGGGGTACGAGCAGTACTTC. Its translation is CSVARGAGYEQYF.

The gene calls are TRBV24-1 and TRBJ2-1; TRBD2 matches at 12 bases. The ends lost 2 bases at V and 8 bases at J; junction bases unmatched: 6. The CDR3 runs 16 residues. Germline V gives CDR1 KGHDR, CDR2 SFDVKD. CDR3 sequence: CATSDSPSGRVDEQFF. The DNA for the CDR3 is TGTGCCACCAGTGATTCCCCTAGCGGGAGGGTCGATGAGCAGTTCTTC.

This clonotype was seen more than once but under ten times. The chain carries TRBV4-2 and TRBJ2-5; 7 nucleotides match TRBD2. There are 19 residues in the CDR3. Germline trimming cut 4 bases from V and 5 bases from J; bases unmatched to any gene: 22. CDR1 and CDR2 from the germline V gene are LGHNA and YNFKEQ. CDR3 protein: CASSRDVTRGSGLLETQYF. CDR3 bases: TGTGCCAGCAGCCGTGATGTCACCCGGGGTAGCGGGCTTTTGGAGACCCAGTACTTC.

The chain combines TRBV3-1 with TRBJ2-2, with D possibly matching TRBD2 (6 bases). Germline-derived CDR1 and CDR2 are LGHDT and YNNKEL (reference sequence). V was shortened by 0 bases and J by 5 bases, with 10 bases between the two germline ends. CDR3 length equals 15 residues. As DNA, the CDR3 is TGTGCCAGCAGCCAAGAACTAGCCTCTACCGGGGAGCTGTTTTTT. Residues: CASSQELASTGELFF.

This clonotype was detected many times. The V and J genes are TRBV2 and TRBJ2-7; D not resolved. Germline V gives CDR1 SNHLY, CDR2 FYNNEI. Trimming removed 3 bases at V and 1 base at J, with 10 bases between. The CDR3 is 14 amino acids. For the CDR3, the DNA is TGTGCCAGCAGTGAGAGAATACTTTCCTACGAGCAGTACTTC. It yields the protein CASSERILSYEQYF.

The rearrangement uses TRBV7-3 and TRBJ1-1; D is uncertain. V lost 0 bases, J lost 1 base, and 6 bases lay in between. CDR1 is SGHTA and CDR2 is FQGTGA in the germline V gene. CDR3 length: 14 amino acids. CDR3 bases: TGTGCCAGCAGCTTAACGGGCAAGAACACTGAAGCTTTCTTT. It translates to CASSLTGKNTEAFF.

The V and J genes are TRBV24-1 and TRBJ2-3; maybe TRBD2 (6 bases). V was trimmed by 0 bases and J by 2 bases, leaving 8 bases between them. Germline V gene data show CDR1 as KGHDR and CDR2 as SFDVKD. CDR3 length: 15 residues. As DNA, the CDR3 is TGTGCCACCAGTGATTTGCGGGAGTTCACAGATACGCAGTATTTT. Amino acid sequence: CATSDLREFTDTQYF.